This TCR beta chain comes out of a study of T cell repertoires in urothelial bladder cancer (dated by TCRdb to between 2018 and 2021). About the study as a whole: Of the roughly twelve resected lesions, three were clinical stage cT0, three were cTa, three were cT1, and three were cT2 or greater. TCR repertoire clonality in bladder tumors was compared with TCR repertoire clonality in benign bladder inflammation. Eleven to twelve patients with bladder lesions who were undergoing transurethral resection were prospectively identified. Eleven to twelve resected bladder lesions were studied, comprising urothelial carcinoma (UC+) and benign (UC-) specimens.

Resected bladder lesions that lacked urothelial carcinoma were classed as benign (UC-) specimens. Specimens of bladder lesions were obtained during transurethral resection and kept at -80C. DNA was extracted from bladder specimens collected at transurethral resection. CDR3 length: 15 amino acids, cysteine to phenylalanine. Only the CDR3 DNA stays, 45 bases, in frame from base 1. CDR1 and CDR2, per the germline V gene, are SQVTM and ANQGSEA. Relative to germline, V is missing 3 bases and J is missing 0 bases, with 5 bases of the junction outside any gene match. On the study overall, not on this receptor specifically: Urothelial carcinoma specimens had a median of approximately 5,600 T cells, fewer than the median of roughly 26,000 seen in benign specimens. Carcinoma specimens had a median tumor infiltrating lymphocyte percentage of roughly 2.1%, while benign specimens had a median of approximately 11%. In carcinoma specimens a single T-cell clone made up as much as 17% of infiltrating lymphocytes, compared with roughly 2% in benign specimens.

With regard to this clone: No cognate antigen has been identified for it. No qualities accompany the bases; no much larger clone lies one base away.

The immunoSEQ assay was used to sequence the CDR3 region of the TCR beta chain. As for the authors' bioinformatics: For every specimen, the T-cell fraction, clonal dominance and maximum TCR clone frequency were calculated. TCRdb took over this immuneACCESS table, retaining in-frame rearrangements with V and J assigned. Such tables are incomplete; in checked studies, under half of the missing clones stem from an unresolved V gene, and the remainder is unexplained. Clonal size and the V and J genes are those of that table, whereas D and trimming came from the DNA. Across this sample there are about 2,500 clones, with around 72% seen only once. The ten largest account for approximately 15% of the sample.

The sample comprised bladder tissue. The sequence links TRBV29-1 to TRBJ2-1; 7 of the junction bases match TRBD2. This receptor was obtained from a human donor with a benign inflammatory bladder lesion. The CDR3 in this case is CSVEGGKSSYNEQFF. The DNA is TGCAGCGTTGAGGGGGGGAAAAGCTCCTACAATGAGCAGTTCTTC.